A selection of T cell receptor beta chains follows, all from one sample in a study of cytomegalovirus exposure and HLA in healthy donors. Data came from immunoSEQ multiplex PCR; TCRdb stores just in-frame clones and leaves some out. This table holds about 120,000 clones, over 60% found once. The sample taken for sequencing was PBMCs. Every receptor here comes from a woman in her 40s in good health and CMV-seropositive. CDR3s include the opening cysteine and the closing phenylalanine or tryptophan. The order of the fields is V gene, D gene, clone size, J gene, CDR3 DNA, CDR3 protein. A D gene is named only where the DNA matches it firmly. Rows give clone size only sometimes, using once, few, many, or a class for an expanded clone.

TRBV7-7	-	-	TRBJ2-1	TGTGCTAGCAGCTACGGGACTCCTAATGAGCAGTTCTTC	CASSYGTPNEQFF
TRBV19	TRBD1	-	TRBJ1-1	TGTGCCAGTAGTAAACTGACAGGGAGAGGTTCGGAAGCTTTCTTT	CASSKLTGRGSEAFF
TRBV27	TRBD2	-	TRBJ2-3	TGTGCCAGCAGTTTGGATCCCGGACTAGCGGGCCTCACAGATACGCAGTATTTT	CASSLDPGLAGLTDTQYF
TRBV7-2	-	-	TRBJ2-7	TGTGCCAGCAGCTTAAGGCTGAGACAGGCGCCCTACGAGCAGTACTTC	CASSLRLRQAPYEQYF
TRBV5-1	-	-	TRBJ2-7	TGCGCCAGCAGCTCCGGGTGGGACACCACTTACGAGCAGTACTTC	CASSSGWDTTYEQYF
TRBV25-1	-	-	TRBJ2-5	TGTGCCAGCAGTGAAACAGATAGTGAGACCCAGTACTTC	CASSETDSETQYF
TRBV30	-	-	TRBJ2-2	TGTGCCTGGAGTGTACTGGGGCCCGGGGAGCTGTTTTTT	CAWSVLGPGELFF
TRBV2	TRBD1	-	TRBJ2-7	TGTGCCAGCAGTGAAGCCACAGGGGCCGCCTTAGAGCAGTACTTC	CASSEATGAALEQYF
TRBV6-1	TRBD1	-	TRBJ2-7	TGTGCCAGCAGTGACAGGACAGGGGCCTACGAGCAGTACTTC	CASSDRTGAYEQYF
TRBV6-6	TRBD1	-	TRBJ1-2	TGTGCCAGCAGTTACCCGACAGGGCTCTATGGCTACACCTTC	CASSYPTGLYGYTF
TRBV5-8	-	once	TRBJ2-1	TGTGCCAGCAATAGGAGGGCCCCTGAGCAGTTCTTC	CASNRRAPEQFF
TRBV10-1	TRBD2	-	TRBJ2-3	TGCGCCAGCAGTGCTAGCGGGGTCGCAGATACGCAGTATTTT	CASSASGVADTQYF
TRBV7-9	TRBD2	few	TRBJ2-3	TGTGCCAGCAGCTCGCGTGTCAGTAGCGGGTCCACAGATACGCAGTATTTT	CASSSRVSSGSTDTQYF
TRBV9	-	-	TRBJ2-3	TGTGCCAGCAGCGTAGGTGGGAGGAGCACAGATACGCAGTATTTT	CASSVGGRSTDTQYF
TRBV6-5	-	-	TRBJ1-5	TGTGCCAGCAGTCTTCTGGGCGGGGGCAATCAGCCCCAGCATTTT	CASSLLGGGNQPQHF
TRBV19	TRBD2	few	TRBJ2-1	TGTGCCAGTAGTGCCCCGGGACTATGGAATGAGCAGTTCTTC	CASSAPGLWNEQFF
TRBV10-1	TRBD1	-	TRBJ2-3	TGCGCCAGCAGTGAGTCGAGACAGGGGGCAATAGATACGCAGTATTTT	CASSESRQGAIDTQYF